This T cell receptor (beta chain) was recorded in a study of Ad26.COV2.S vaccination and SARS-CoV-2 variants. The assay was immunoSEQ multiplex PCR, and TCRdb's table has in-frame clones only and misses some. This table holds over 85,000 clones, 80% found once. Whole-study results and caveats: Researchers cautioned that TCR breadth and depth analyses may have underestimated total T cell responses. After vaccination, substantial breadth of spike-specific CD8+ and CD4+ responses was reported. Vaccine recipients and placebo recipients showed similar non-spike TCR breadth. Vaccinees displayed broader spike-specific TCR repertoires than placebo recipients.

The CDR3 spans 16 residues. The germline V gene encodes CDR1 MGHRA and CDR2 YSYEKL. With V trimmed by 4 bases and J by 7 bases, 10 bases remained unmatched. This clone was seen only a few times. Its antigen is currently unknown. The source of this sequence is a human donor who had recovered from COVID-19. J is TRBJ2-2 and V is TRBV4-1; TRBD1 aligns across 9 bases. The input for sequencing was peripheral blood, taken after recovery from COVID-19. In nucleotides, the CDR3 is TGCGCCAGCAGCCCCAGGACAGGGGTCGTCCTCGGGGAGCTGTTTTTT. Its protein product is CASSPRTGVVLGELFF.